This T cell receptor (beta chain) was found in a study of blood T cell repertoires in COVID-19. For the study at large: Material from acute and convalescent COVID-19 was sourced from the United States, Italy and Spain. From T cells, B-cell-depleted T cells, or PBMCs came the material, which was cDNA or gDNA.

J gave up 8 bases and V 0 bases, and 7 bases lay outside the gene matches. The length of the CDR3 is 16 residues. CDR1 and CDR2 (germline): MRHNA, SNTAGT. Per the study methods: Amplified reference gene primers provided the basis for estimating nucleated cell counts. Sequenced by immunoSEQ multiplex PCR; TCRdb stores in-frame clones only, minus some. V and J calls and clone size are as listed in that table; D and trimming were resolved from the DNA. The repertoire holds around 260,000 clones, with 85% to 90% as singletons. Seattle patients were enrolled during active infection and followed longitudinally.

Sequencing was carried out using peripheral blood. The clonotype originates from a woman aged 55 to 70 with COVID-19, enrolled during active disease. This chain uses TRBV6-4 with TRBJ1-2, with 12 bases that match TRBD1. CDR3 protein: CASSDSGTGGARGYTF. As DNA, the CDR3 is TGTGCCAGCAGTGACTCCGGGACAGGGGGCGCGAGGGGCTACACCTTC.